A selection of T cell receptor beta chains follows, all from one sample in a study of blood T cell repertoires in COVID-19. TCRdb's table, derived via immunoSEQ multiplex PCR, lists solely in-frame clones and lacks some. This sample has more than 95,000 clones; 75% to 85% occur once, and the top ten carry 3.8%. The sequencing sample was made of peripheral blood. These receptors were collected from a woman in her fifties or sixties with acute or convalescent COVID-19. Each CDR3 is given with its conserved first and last residue. A D gene is named only where the DNA matches it firmly. Clone size appears in some rows only: once, few, many, or a class for an expanded clone.

CDR3aa | CDR3nt | d_gene | j_gene | v_gene | abundance
CASSASSGGMSEQYF | TGCGCCAGCAGCGCCTCTAGCGGGGGGATGAGCGAGCAGTACTTC | TRBD2 | TRBJ2-7 | TRBV5-1 | few
CASTLGGTNEKLFF | TGTGCCAGCACTCTAGGGGGTACTAATGAAAAACTGTTTTTT | - | TRBJ1-4 | TRBV28 | once
CACPGLAGNTGELFF | TGTGCCTGCCCGGGACTAGCGGGAAACACCGGGGAGCTGTTTTTT | TRBD2 | TRBJ2-2 | TRBV30 | -
CASSDRDRGVYEQYF | TGTGCCAGCAGTGACCGGGACAGGGGAGTCTACGAGCAGTACTTC | TRBD1 | TRBJ2-7 | TRBV6-1 | -
CASSSGTSDYNEQFF | TGTGCCAGCAGTTCCGGGACTAGCGACTACAATGAGCAGTTCTTC | TRBD2 | TRBJ2-1 | TRBV28 | -
CASSFTQGNSPLHF | TGTGCCAGCAGTTTCACGCAGGGAAATTCACCCCTCCACTTT | - | TRBJ1-6 | TRBV28 | once
CASSLAPGLGNTIYF | TGTGCTAGCAGCTTAGCGCCAGGGTTGGGAAACACCATATATTTT | - | TRBJ1-3 | TRBV7-7 | -
CASSLAGGERITEAFF | TGTGCCAGTAGCCTGGCAGGGGGAGAAAGGATCACTGAAGCTTTCTTT | TRBD1 | TRBJ1-1 | TRBV19 | -
CASSYSVTYEQYF | TGTGCCAGCAGTTACTCCGTTACCTACGAGCAGTACTTC | - | TRBJ2-7 | TRBV6-6 | -
CASTLEQGFYGYTF | TGTGCCAGCACCCTGGAACAGGGCTTCTATGGCTACACCTTC | - | TRBJ1-2 | TRBV5-5 | -
CASARGNYGYTF | TGTGCCAGCGCTAGGGGGAACTATGGCTACACCTTC | - | TRBJ1-2 | TRBV6-5 | -
CATSIPGGGLEAFF | TGTGCCACCAGCATCCCAGGGGGCGGCCTTGAAGCTTTCTTT | TRBD1 | TRBJ1-1 | TRBV15 | -
CASSVDAGARNTGELFF | TGTGCCAGCAGCGTAGACGCGGGGGCGAGGAACACCGGGGAGCTGTTTTTT | - | TRBJ2-2 | TRBV9 | -
CASSLGTGGYEQYF | TGTGCCAGCAGCTTAGGGACAGGGGGCTACGAGCAGTACTTC | TRBD1 | TRBJ2-7 | TRBV5-4 | -
CASSFTRAGASEQFF | TGTGCCAGCAGCTTCACTAGGGCGGGGGCGTCGGAGCAGTTCTTC | - | TRBJ2-1 | TRBV7-9 | -
CASSPVRTGRDEQYF | TGCGCCAGCAGCCCCGTGCGCACAGGGAGGGACGAGCAGTACTTC | - | TRBJ2-7 | TRBV5-1 | -
CAISDRGGQNEQYF | TGTGCCATCAGTGATCGGGGAGGGCAGAACGAGCAGTACTTC | TRBD2 | TRBJ2-7 | TRBV10-3 | -
CSVAAGTTEKLFF | TGCAGCGTTGCGGCAGGGACAACTGAAAAACTGTTTTTT | - | TRBJ1-4 | TRBV29-1 | -
CASKVGLLGLGGYTF | TGTGCCAGTAAAGTAGGCCTCCTAGGCCTTGGAGGCTACACCTTC | - | TRBJ1-2 | TRBV19 | -
CASSEPQGASGYTF | TGCGCCAGCAGTGAGCCACAGGGGGCGTCTGGCTACACCTTC | TRBD1 | TRBJ1-2 | TRBV10-2 | -
CASSLVFGNEQYF | TGTGCCAGCAGCTTAGTTTTCGGGAACGAGCAGTACTTC | - | TRBJ2-7 | TRBV11-3 | few
CASSPTGGNDGYTF | TGTGCCAGCAGCCCGACAGGGGGCAACGATGGCTACACCTTC | TRBD1 | TRBJ1-2 | TRBV7-9 | -
CASREGGAKNIQYF | TGTGCCAGCAGGGAGGGGGGGGCCAAAAACATTCAGTACTTC | - | TRBJ2-4 | TRBV6-5 | -
CASSPGTGPYEQYF | TGTGCCAGCAGCCCAGGGACTGGGCCCTACGAGCAGTACTTC | - | TRBJ2-7 | TRBV9 | -
CASSSRWNNQPQHF | TGTGCCAGCAGTTCCAGGTGGAACAATCAGCCCCAGCATTTT | - | TRBJ1-5 | TRBV5-5 | -
CASSTGGRGTDTQYF | TGTGCCAGCAGCACGGGGGGAAGGGGGACAGATACGCAGTATTTT | - | TRBJ2-3 | TRBV11-3 | -
CASSQTYSNQPQHF | TGTGCCAGCAGCCAGACATATAGCAATCAGCCCCAGCATTTT | - | TRBJ1-5 | TRBV6-5 | -
CASSSKGQGSPEAFF | TGCGCCAGCAGCTCTAAGGGACAGGGGAGCCCTGAAGCTTTCTTT | TRBD1 | TRBJ1-1 | TRBV5-1 | -
CATSDARQSGNQPQHF | TGTGCCACCAGTGACGCCAGACAGTCAGGCAATCAGCCCCAGCATTTT | - | TRBJ1-5 | TRBV24-1 | -
CAISESGLAGGPDNEQFF | TGTGCCATCAGTGAGAGCGGACTAGCGGGGGGCCCGGACAATGAGCAGTTCTTC | TRBD2 | TRBJ2-1 | TRBV10-3 | -
CSAREQYEQYF | TGCAGTGCTAGAGAGCAGTACGAGCAGTACTTC | - | TRBJ2-7 | TRBV20-1 | once
CASTPGLAGADEQYF | TGTGCCAGCACCCCGGGACTAGCGGGAGCGGACGAGCAGTACTTC | TRBD2 | TRBJ2-7 | TRBV28 | -
CASSLEAGNQPQHF | TGTGCCAGCAGCTTAGAGGCCGGGAATCAGCCCCAGCATTTT | - | TRBJ1-5 | TRBV7-9 | -
CASSLSAGIKTQYF | TGTGCCAGCAGCTTGTCAGCCGGGATAAAGACCCAGTACTTC | - | TRBJ2-5 | TRBV5-8 | -
CASSYNTDTQYF | TGTGCCAGCAGCTACAACACAGATACGCAGTATTTT | - | TRBJ2-3 | TRBV7-9 | once
CASRAGGRSQFF | TGTGCCAGCAGGGCCGGGGGTAGATCGCAGTTCTTC | - | TRBJ2-1 | TRBV2 | -
CASSFGLVGNEQFF | TGTGCCAGCAGCTTTGGACTAGTGGGGAATGAGCAGTTCTTC | TRBD2 | TRBJ2-1 | TRBV7-9 | -
CASSPGVDQPQHF | TGTGCCAGCAGCCCGGGGGTCGATCAGCCCCAGCATTTT | - | TRBJ1-5 | TRBV6-5 | -
CASSRRPRQGGDYGYTF | TGTGCCAGCAGCCGAAGGCCTCGGCAGGGGGGCGACTATGGCTACACCTTC | TRBD1 | TRBJ1-2 | TRBV7-6 | once
CASSFSRTGGKQYF | TGTGCCAGCAGTTTCTCCCGGACAGGGGGCAAGCAGTACTTC | TRBD1 | TRBJ2-7 | TRBV27 | -
CASKEGLAGEQYF | TGTGCCAGTAAGGAGGGGCTAGCGGGTGAGCAGTACTTC | TRBD2 | TRBJ2-7 | TRBV19 | once
CASSSTGNSNQPQHF | TGTGCCAGCAGCTCGACAGGAAATAGCAATCAGCCCCAGCATTTT | - | TRBJ1-5 | TRBV7-8 | -
CASKKPRLAGDTDTQYF | TGTGCCAGCAAAAAACCCCGCCTAGCGGGAGACACAGATACGCAGTATTTT | TRBD2 | TRBJ2-3 | TRBV2 | once
CATSDQGRETQYF | TGTGCCACCAGTGACCAGGGGCGAGAGACCCAGTACTTC | - | TRBJ2-5 | TRBV24-1 | -
CASSLQGTNQPQHF | TGTGCCAGCAGCCTACAGGGGACCAATCAGCCCCAGCATTTT | TRBD1 | TRBJ1-5 | TRBV7-3 | once
CASSLAEGTVLSGANVLTF | TGCGCCAGCAGCTTGGCAGAGGGGACAGTGCTCTCTGGGGCCAACGTCCTGACTTTC | TRBD1 | TRBJ2-6 | TRBV5-1 | -
CAISPVLNTEAFF | TGTGCCATCAGTCCGGTTTTGAACACTGAAGCTTTCTTT | - | TRBJ1-1 | TRBV10-3 | -
CASSSPATSQETQYF | TGTGCCAGCAGTTCCCCCGCGACTTCCCAAGAGACCCAGTACTTC | - | TRBJ2-5 | TRBV6-6 | -
CASSFSLAGGTGELFF | TGTGCCAGCAGCTTTTCCCTAGCGGGAGGGACCGGGGAGCTGTTTTTT | TRBD2 | TRBJ2-2 | TRBV11-3 | -
CASSLGGTSAQETQYF | TGTGCCAGCAGCTTAGGAGGGACTAGCGCCCAAGAGACCCAGTACTTC | TRBD2 | TRBJ2-5 | TRBV7-8 | -
CASSSQVSNQPQHF | TGTGCCAGTAGTTCTCAGGTTAGCAATCAGCCCCAGCATTTT | - | TRBJ1-5 | TRBV19 | -
CASKGQGSFVCNQPQHF | TGCGCCAGTAAGGGACAGGGAAGTTTTGTGTGCAATCAGCCCCAGCATTTT | TRBD1 | TRBJ1-5 | TRBV10-1 | -
CASSDAGIHNSPLHF | TGTGCCAGCAGCGACGCGGGAATTCATAATTCACCCCTCCACTTT | - | TRBJ1-6 | TRBV5-5 | -